This T cell receptor beta chain was recorded in a study of blood T cells in healthy people across ages. Study-wide results and limits: Naive T cell percentage and TCR beta diversity correlated strongly.

A J-beta primer mix and a sample-barcoded 5' primer were used in a second PCR of about 7 to 12 cycles. MiXCR was run by TCRdb on the 5' RACE reads, yielding one entry per CDR3 protein. The table shows 550,000 to 700,000 distinct CDR3 sequences, with 27% occurring only once. Germline V gives CDR1 LNHDA, CDR2 SQIVND (reference sequence). V trimming: 0 bases; J trimming: 3 bases; junction bases outside the gene matches: 10. The CDR3 is made up of 17 amino acids. Peripheral blood from each donor was collected in a volume of 8.5 to 10 milliliters. Each sample gave at least 6.5 million isolated PBMCs. Turning to this clonotype: The antigen is undetermined.

This chain connects TRBV19 to TRBJ1-1, with TRBD1 identical over 7 bases. The sample was blood. The TCR comes from a woman between 65 and 79 years old in good health. This chain's CDR3 is CASSIDRRRGHYTEAFF. CDR3 nucleotide sequence: TGTGCCAGTAGTATAGATCGCAGAAGGGGGCACTACACTGAAGCTTTCTTT. Based on the CDR3 plus reference TRBV19 and TRBJ1-1, the full variable domain is DGGITQSPKYLFRKEGQNVTLSCEQNLNHDAMYWYRQDPGQGLRLIYYSQIVNDFQKGDIAEGYSVSREKKESFPLTVTSAQKNPTAFYLCASSIDRRRGHYTEAFFGQGTRLTVV.